This TCR beta chain is from a study of blood T cell repertoires in COVID-19. Overall study context: Acute and convalescent COVID-19 specimens originated in the United States, Italy and Spain.

Original handling: It was from reference gene primer amplification that nucleated cell counts were estimated. Assay used: immunoSEQ multiplex PCR; TCRdb lists only in-frame clones, some missing. V and J calls and clone size follow that table, whereas D and trimming were derived from the DNA. The table records about 180,000 clones, about 84% of them present only once. A Seattle source enrolled patients during active infection and followed them longitudinally. This CDR3 spans 15 amino acids. The J segment lost 10 bases and the V segment lost 0 bases, leaving 7 bases of the junction unmatched. Looked up from germline, CDR1 is SGHRS and CDR2 is YFSETQ.

The origin of this receptor is a person between 65 and 79 years old with COVID-19, enrolled during active disease. The V gene is TRBV5-1, the J gene TRBJ1-6; 7 bases line up with TRBD1. The sequencing input was peripheral blood. The DNA for the CDR3 is TGCGCCAGCAGCTTGGTCCAGGGGGAGGTATCACCCCTCCACTTT. Protein product: CASSLVQGEVSPLHF.